This is a list of T cell receptor beta chains from one sample in a study of blood T cell repertoires in COVID-19. Only in-frame clones appear in the TCRdb table, and some are missing; sequencing was by immunoSEQ multiplex PCR. The table shows over 250,000 clones, with 83% occurring only once. Specimen: peripheral blood. These receptors originate from a woman aged 45 to 65 who had recovered from COVID-19. Both conserved end residues are part of each CDR3. A D gene is named only where the DNA matches it firmly. Only some rows state a clone size, as once, few, many or a class for expanded clones.

TRBJ2-5,.,.,TRBV28,TGTGCCAGCAGTCCAGGGTGGCGGGAGACCCAGTACTTC,CASSPGWRETQYF
TRBJ1-1,TRBD1,.,TRBV19,TGTGCCACACGACCGCCGGGACAGGGCGGGGTGAACACTGAAGCTTTCTTT,CATRPPGQGGVNTEAFF
TRBJ2-7,.,.,TRBV27,TGTGCCAGCAGTTTAACGGGCAGGGGTCACGAGCAGTACTTC,CASSLTGRGHEQYF
TRBJ2-1,TRBD2,once,TRBV28,TGTGCCAGCAGGGGGAGGGCCCAAAATGAGCAGTTCTTC,CASRGRAQNEQFF
TRBJ1-6,.,.,TRBV7-8,TGTGCCAGCAGCACCAGCCCGGGGGGGCGGCCTAGGGATTCACCCCTCCACTTT,CASSTSPGGRPRDSPLHF
TRBJ2-1,TRBD1,.,TRBV6-5,TGTGCCAGCAGCCGCGGACAGGGGAATGAGCAGTTCTTC,CASSRGQGNEQFF
TRBJ1-4,TRBD1,.,TRBV10-2,TGCGCCAGCAGTGATTTAGAGGGGGACAGGGACGAAAAACTGTTTTTT,CASSDLEGDRDEKLFF
TRBJ2-3,TRBD2,.,TRBV4-3,TGCGCCAGCAGCCGGGGCGGGAGCTCCACAGATACGCAGTATTTT,CASSRGGSSTDTQYF
TRBJ2-3,.,.,TRBV29-1,TGCAGCGCCAGGCATGTGACGAGCACAGATACGCAGTATTTT,CSARHVTSTDTQYF
TRBJ1-5,.,.,TRBV4-1,TGCGCCAGCAGCCAAGAACATTTCCAGCCCCAGCATTTT,CASSQEHFQPQHF
TRBJ1-2,.,.,TRBV9,TGTGCCAGCAGCGCCGGTGTCACAGCAGTCACCTTC,CASSAGVTAVTF
TRBJ2-5,.,.,TRBV7-2,TGTGCCAGCAGCTTAGTGCGAGAGACCCAGTACTTC,CASSLVRETQYF
TRBJ2-1,TRBD2,.,TRBV6-5,TGTGCCAGCAGTTTCTCTAGCGGGAGGGTCTATGAGCAGTTCTTC,CASSFSSGRVYEQFF
TRBJ2-7,.,once,TRBV3-1/TRBV3-2,TGTGCCAGCAGGGTCCCACCGGACAGCCCTCCTTTCGGGCAGTACTTC,CASRVPPDSPPFGQYF
TRBJ1-1,.,.,TRBV3-1/TRBV3-2,TGTGCCAGCAGCCCCGTAGATATGAACACTGAAGCTTTCTTT,CASSPVDMNTEAFF
TRBJ1-1,TRBD1,.,TRBV9,TGTGCCAGCAGCGCCGGGACAGGCGGGGGCACTGAAGCTTTCTTT,CASSAGTGGGTEAFF
TRBJ1-5,.,once,TRBV19,TGTGCCAGTACGGGGGGGGCGACGCAGCCCCAGCATTTT,CASTGGATQPQHF
TRBJ1-2,TRBD1,.,TRBV4-2,TGTGCCAGCAGCCAGGCTGCCGACAGGGTGAATGGCTACACCTTC,CASSQAADRVNGYTF
TRBJ1-4,.,.,TRBV5-1,TGCGCCAGCAGCTTGGATATCACAGGGCCAACTAATGAAAAACTGTTTTTT,CASSLDITGPTNEKLFF
TRBJ1-1,.,.,TRBV7-2,TGTGCCAGCAGCCCTCGGACTTACAGGGTGAACACTGAAGCTTTCTTT,CASSPRTYRVNTEAFF
TRBJ2-5,.,few,TRBV5-6,TGTGCCAGCAGCTTAACCGGGGCCCAGTACTTC,CASSLTGAQYF
TRBJ1-5,.,.,TRBV3-1/TRBV3-2,TGTGCCAGCAGCCAAGCCAGGGTAGGTCAGCCCCAGCATTTT,CASSQARVGQPQHF
TRBJ1-2,.,.,TRBV2,TGTGCCAGCAGTGAACAGGGAGGGAGCTATGGCTACACCTTC,CASSEQGGSYGYTF
TRBJ2-5,TRBD1,.,TRBV28,TGTGCCAGCAGTTTCCCGGGACAGGCACAAGAGACCCAGTACTTC,CASSFPGQAQETQYF
TRBJ1-5,.,.,TRBV11-2,TGTGCCAGCAGCCTAAGTCAGGATCAGCCCCAGCATTTT,CASSLSQDQPQHF
TRBJ1-5,.,few,TRBV28,TGTGCCAGCAGCCTTTCGGGACACTCCAATCAGCCCCAGCATTTT,CASSLSGHSNQPQHF
TRBJ2-2,.,.,TRBV27,TGTGCCAGCAGTTTAGAGGACTCTGGCGCGAACACCGGGGAGCTGTTTTTT,CASSLEDSGANTGELFF
TRBJ2-1,.,.,TRBV3-1/TRBV3-2,TGTGCCAGCAGCCAAAACCGGGGGAACAATGAGCAGTTCTTC,CASSQNRGNNEQFF
TRBJ1-2,TRBD1,.,TRBV9,TGTGCCAGCAGCGGCCAGGGGGCTACTAACTATGGCTACACCTTC,CASSGQGATNYGYTF